Following are 9 T cell receptor beta chains from one sample sequenced in a study of beta chain features in type 1 diabetes. Expressed TCRB transcripts were sequenced because the entire RNA isolate underwent reverse transcription. Assay used: immunoSEQ multiplex PCR; TCRdb lists only in-frame clones, some missing. There are about 400,000 clones in the sample; roughly 12% occur only once, and roughly 0.015% lies in the top ten. Material: naive CD4+ T cells from blood. The origin of the receptors is a man between 18 and 35 years old in good health.

The J gene is TRBJ2-7, the V gene TRBV5-4, with a possible D match to TRBD1 (6 bases). The germline gives CDR1 SGHNT, CDR2 YYREEE (reference sequence). The ends were cut back, 5 bases at V and 0 bases at J, with 15 bases in the middle. The CDR3 runs 15 residues. CDR3 nucleotide sequence: TGTGCCAGCAGGCATCCGACAGGAGTCTCCTACGAGCAGTACTTC. Protein product: CASRHPTGVSYEQYF.

The V gene is TRBV4-2, the J gene TRBJ1-2, with a possible D match to TRBD1 (5 bases). Trimming stripped 1 base from V and 5 bases from J, with 14 bases between. The CDR3 has 15 amino acids. CDR1 LGHNA and CDR2 YNFKEQ come from the germline V gene. The CDR3: CASSQVGTKPYGYTF. The CDR3 DNA reads as TGTGCCAGCAGCCAAGTAGGGACTAAACCTTATGGCTACACCTTC.

This clone was observed at least ten times. The chain has TRBV29-1 and TRBJ2-7; TRBD1 matches 9 bases. The CDR3 consists of 12 residues. CDR1 is SQVTM and CDR2 is ANQGSEA in the germline V gene. The J segment lost 2 bases and the V segment lost 7 bases, leaving 3 bases of the junction unmatched. CDR3 DNA sequence: TGCAGCGCGGGACAGGGTGCCTACGAGCAGTACTTC. This encodes CSAGQGAYEQYF.

The sample holds a few counts of this clone. The chain employs TRBV5-4 and TRBJ2-5; tentative D call: TRBD2 (6 bases). V was cut by 4 bases and J by 7 bases, with 14 bases left in between. The CDR3 extends over 13 amino acids. Germline V gene data show CDR1 as SGHNT and CDR2 as YYREEE (reference sequence). The CDR3 loop reads CASSQGGSGTQYF. DNA for the CDR3: TGTGCCAGCAGCCAAGGAGGGAGCGGGACCCAGTACTTC. Full variable domain (remainder filled in from reference TRBV5-4 and TRBJ2-5): ETGVTQSPTHLIKTRGQQVTLRCSSQSGHNTVSWYQQALGQGPQFIFQYYREEENGRGNFPPRFSGLQFPNYSSELNVNALELDDSALYLCASSQGGSGTQYFGPGTRLLVL.

The V gene is TRBV7-3, the J gene TRBJ2-7, with 12 bases lining up with TRBD2. J gave up 0 bases and V 5 bases, and 2 bases lay outside the gene matches. CDR3 length: 15 amino acids. Germline V gene sequence: CDR1 SGHTA, CDR2 FQGTGA. CDR3: CASSMTSGSSYEQYF. The CDR3 nucleotides are TGTGCCAGCAGCATGACTAGCGGGAGCTCCTACGAGCAGTACTTC.

This chain uses TRBV4-3 with TRBJ1-1; tentative D call: TRBD1 (5 bases). Germline CDR1 is LGHNA and CDR2 is YSLEER. This CDR3 spans 13 amino acids. Trimming left V 1 base short and J 11 bases short, with 14 bases between. The CDR3 reads CASSQVGRVVAFF. The CDR3 DNA is TGCGCCAGCAGCCAAGTAGGCAGGGTTGTTGCTTTCTTT.

This clone was seen a few times. Other DNA sequences within the sample encode an identical CDR3. The rearrangement uses TRBV6-5 and TRBJ2-7, with D maybe TRBD2 (6 bases). V was clipped by 2 bases and J by 2 bases, with 10 bases between them. Germline V lookup: CDR1 MNHEY, CDR2 SVGAGI. The CDR3 covers 14 residues. The CDR3 DNA sequence: TGTGCCAGCAGTTACGCCGGGACTCCCTACGAGCAGTACTTC. Translation gives CASSYAGTPYEQYF.

J is TRBJ1-4 and V is TRBV7-8, with D unresolved. Trimming took off 4 bases at V and 8 bases at J, with 11 bases between the two ends. Germline V gives CDR1 SGHVS, CDR2 FQNEAQ. This CDR3 is built from 13 residues. CDR3 sequence reads: CASSYIRGEKLFF. For the CDR3, the DNA is TGTGCCAGCAGCTACATAAGAGGGGAAAAACTGTTTTTT.

The rearrangement uses TRBV19 and TRBJ2-7; TRBD1 matches at 7 bases. Trimming took 3 bases from V and 3 from J; bases not matched to a gene: 5. Germline loops: CDR1 LNHDA, CDR2 SQIVND (reference sequence). The CDR3 runs to 14 residues. CDR3 DNA: TGTGCCAGTAGTATCGGGGCAGGGGGCTACGAGCAGTACTTC. Translated: CASSIGAGGYEQYF.